A selection of T cell receptor beta chains follows, all from one sample in a study of blood T cells in healthy people across ages. TCRdb redid the calling of the 5' RACE reads with MiXCR, one entry per CDR3 protein. In the table there are some 1,800,000 distinct CDR3 sequences, around 42% of which are singletons. The source material was blood. These receptors originate from a human donor in good health. Both conserved end residues are part of each CDR3. D genes are given only for firm matches. The listing skips clone size in some rows; elsewhere it reads once, few, many or a size class.

>TRBJ2-7|TRBD1|few|TRBV28
TGTGCCAGCAGTTCGCACGGGACAGGGGGCTACGAGCAGTACTTC
CASSSHGTGGYEQYF
>TRBJ1-6|-|-|TRBV9
TGTGCCAGCAGCGTTTATAATTCACCCCTCCACTTT
CASSVYNSPLHF
>TRBJ2-5|-|few|TRBV12-3/TRBV12-4
TGTGCCAGCAGCCGACAGGTTGAAGGAGAGACCCAGTACTTC
CASSRQVEGETQYF
>TRBJ2-7|-|-|TRBV3-1
TGTGCCAGCAACCAATTGGGTTTTGAAGTGTACGAGCAGTACTTC
CASNQLGFEVYEQYF
>TRBJ1-2|-|once|TRBV5-1
TGCGCCAGCAGCTTGGGGGGCGTAGGGACGGATGGCTACACCTTC
CASSLGGVGTDGYTF
>TRBJ2-7|-|few|TRBV18
TGTGCCAGCTCACTAAACTCGAACGGAGAATACGAGCAGTACTTC
CASSLNSNGEYEQYF
>TRBJ2-1|-|few|TRBV4-2
TGTGCCAGCAGTAGCGGACTTCCTGACAATGAGCAGTTCTTC
CASSSGLPDNEQFF
>TRBJ2-3|TRBD2|few|TRBV2
TGTGCCAGCAGTGCCGGGACTACGCCTAGTACATATACGCAGTATTTT
CASSAGTTPSTYTQYF
>TRBJ1-4|TRBD1|few|TRBV29-1
TGCAGCGTTGAGACAGGGTCCGATGAAAAACTGTTTTTT
CSVETGSDEKLFF
>TRBJ1-1|-|few|TRBV7-9
TGTGCCAGCAGTATACAGGGTAACACTGAAGCTTTCTTT
CASSIQGNTEAFF
>TRBJ1-1|TRBD1|few|TRBV4-1
TGCGCCAGCAGCCAGGGAGGGGACAGGGGGATGGCTTTCTTT
CASSQGGDRGMAFF
>TRBJ2-3|-|-|TRBV4-1
TGCGCCAGCAGCCCACAACCCAGGATAGATACGCAGTATTTT
CASSPQPRIDTQYF
>TRBJ2-4|TRBD1|-|TRBV10-3
TGTGCCATCAGTGAGTCGGGACAGGGGGCAGCCATTCAGTACTTC
CAISESGQGAAIQYF
>TRBJ2-7|-|-|TRBV4-1
TGCGCCAGCAGCCAAGGTGGACGGACCCACTACGAGCAGTACTTC
CASSQGGRTHYEQYF
>TRBJ2-3|-|-|TRBV7-2
TGTGCCAGCAGCTTAGGGTCCGCTAGCACAGATACGCAGTATTTT
CASSLGSASTDTQYF
>TRBJ2-5|TRBD2|-|TRBV7-2
TGTGCCAGCAGCTTAGATTTACGGACTAGCACAGAGACCCAGTACTTC
CASSLDLRTSTETQYF
>TRBJ1-1|TRBD1|-|TRBV5-1
TGCGCCAGCAGCTTGCTTTCAGGGGGCGGAAACACTGAAGCTTTCTTT
CASSLLSGGGNTEAFF
>TRBJ2-4|-|-|TRBV7-2
TGTGCCAGCAGCTTAACCCCAGAGAACATTCAGTACTTC
CASSLTPENIQYF
>TRBJ2-3|TRBD2|-|TRBV28
TGTGCCAGCAGCCAGCGGGGGGGATCAGATACGCAGTATTTT
CASSQRGGSDTQYF
>TRBJ2-3|-|few|TRBV6-5
TGTGCCAGCACTGATCATGGCGGCACAGATACGCAGTATTTT
CASTDHGGTDTQYF
>TRBJ2-3|TRBD2|few|TRBV20-1
TGCAGTGCTAGAGGGGGGATAGCGGGGGGCCGCAGCACAGATACGCAGTATTTT
CSARGGIAGGRSTDTQYF
>TRBJ2-7|TRBD1|-|TRBV20-1
TGCAGTGCTAAGAAGGGACAGGGGGGAACCGAGCAGTACTTC
CSAKKGQGGTEQYF
>TRBJ2-7|TRBD1|-|TRBV5-1
TGCGCCAGCAGCTTGTCAATTCCGACAGGGGACCTTTCCTACGAGCAGTACTTC
CASSLSIPTGDLSYEQYF